This T cell receptor beta chain was captured in a study of shared clonotypes between healthy human individuals. Whole-study findings and limits: Only blood underwent sampling, and tissue repertoires likely differ.

Clones were read by immunoSEQ multiplex PCR, and TCRdb kept only the in-frame ones, dropping some. The repertoire consists of roughly 1,100,000 clones, with approximately 76% occurring once and the leading ten covering about 1.4%. The CDR3 sequence is 12 residues long. The germline gives CDR1 LGHNT, CDR2 FRNRAP. The germline V and J ends were trimmed by 1 base and 7 bases, with 7 bases remaining between them. Comment on this clone: No antigen is known for it. The same CDR3 arises from other DNA sequences in this sample as well.

The source material was memory CD4+ T cells sorted from blood. Subset: CD45RA-negative fraction. The rearrangement links TRBV12-5 to TRBJ1-1; D unclear. This clonotype was obtained from a man aged 18 to 29 in good health. CDR3 coding DNA: TGTGCTAGTGGTTTGGGTGAGGGTGAAGCTTTCTTT. This gives the protein CASGLGEGEAFF.